The 11 T cell receptor beta chains below were found in one sample sequenced in a study of T cell responses to AZD1222 COVID-19 vaccine. Here immunoSEQ multiplex PCR was the method, and the copy in TCRdb shows in-frame clones only, minus some. The repertoire includes 150,000 or so clones, roughly nine tenths of them detected once, and approximately 5.1% sits in the top ten. The sample was peripheral blood, taken on day 0 of AZD1222 vaccination. The receptors shown here come from an adult in good health.

V is TRBV18 and J is TRBJ1-3; TRBD1 is a possible D gene (5 bases). Per germline, CDR1 KGHSH and CDR2 LQKENI. The CDR3 is 18 residues long. V lost 3 bases and J 0 bases, leaving 18 bases between the germline ends. CDR3 bases: TGTGCCAGCTCACCTCCAGGGAGAGGGACCAGCTCTGGAAACACCATATATTTT. It is translated as CASSPPGRGTSSGNTIYF.

This chain joins TRBV7-2 and TRBJ2-2, with unresolved D. The CDR3 runs 15 residues. V shed 3 bases and J shed 3 bases, with 11 bases lying between them. The germline CDR1 and CDR2 sequences are SGHTA and FQGNSA. The CDR3 spells CASSFKGRDTGELFF. The CDR3 nucleotides read TGTGCCAGCAGCTTTAAAGGCCGAGACACCGGGGAGCTGTTTTTT.

The rearrangement uses TRBV6-5 and TRBJ1-1; D ambiguous. The CDR3 covers 15 residues. The V and J ends lost 3 bases and 5 bases respectively, with 16 bases between them. Germline V CDR1 and CDR2: MNHEY, SVGAGI. The CDR3 DNA reads as TGTGCCAGCAGTTATAGGACCGATATTGAAACTGAAGCTTTCTTT. Residues: CASSYRTDIETEAFF.

The V and J genes are TRBV18 and TRBJ1-1; perhaps TRBD1 as D (5 bases). V lost 3 bases, J lost 1 base, and 12 bases lay in between. The CDR3 runs to 15 residues. Germline V gene data show CDR1 as KGHSH and CDR2 as LQKENI. CDR3 in amino acids: CASSPFGQQNTEAFF. DNA for the CDR3: TGTGCCAGCTCACCGTTCGGACAACAGAACACTGAAGCTTTCTTT.

The gene calls are TRBV18 and TRBJ1-2, with a tentative D call TRBD1 (6 bases). V lost 5 bases and J lost 6, with 13 bases in between. The CDR3 sequence is 13 residues long. Germline CDR1 is KGHSH and CDR2 is LQKENI. The CDR3 nucleotides are TGTGCCAGCTCAGTACAGGGAGCCAATGGCTACACCTTC. Amino acids: CASSVQGANGYTF. Supplemented by reference TRBV18 and TRBJ1-2, the full variable domain reads NAGVMQNPRHLVRRRGQEARLRCSPMKGHSHVYWYRQLPEEGLKFMVYLQKENIIDESGMPKERFSAEFPKEGPSILRIQQVVRGDSAAYFCASSVQGANGYTFGSGTRLTVV.

The V gene is TRBV5-6, the J gene TRBJ1-1, with D possibly being TRBD1 (6 bases). The V and J ends lost 6 bases and 4 bases respectively, with 13 bases between them. Germline V CDR1 and CDR2: SGHDT, YYEEEE. This CDR3 has 13 amino acids. The CDR3, as DNA: TGTGCCAGCATGCAAGTGGGGGCCACTGAAGCTTTCTTT. It specifies CASMQVGATEAFF.

The gene calls are TRBV4-1 and TRBJ1-1, with TRBD1 identical over 9 bases. Trimming cost V 3 bases and J 5 bases; bases outside gene matches: 7. The CDR3 extends over 15 amino acids. Germline CDR1 MGHRA, CDR2 YSYEKL. The CDR3 loop reads CASSHYRGRQTEAFF. The DNA of the CDR3 is TGCGCCAGCAGCCATTACAGGGGGCGGCAAACTGAAGCTTTCTTT.

The chain joins TRBV11-2 to TRBJ2-5; possibly TRBD1 or TRBD2 for D (5 bases each). In germline, CDR1 is SGHAT, CDR2 FQNNGV. The CDR3 runs to 15 residues. V lost 4 bases and J 5 bases, leaving 17 bases between the germline ends. CDR3 coding DNA: TGTGCCAGCAGCTGGAGCGTTAGGGACCCGGAGACCCAGTACTTC. Protein sequence: CASSWSVRDPETQYF.

V gene TRBV7-9 combines with J gene TRBJ1-1, with unresolved D. V lost 5 bases, J lost 4 bases, and 8 bases lay in between. Germline V lookup: CDR1 SEHNR, CDR2 FQNEAQ (reference sequence). The CDR3 is made up of 12 amino acids. The CDR3 bases are TGTGCCAGCAGCCTGCTTGGCACTGAAGCTTTCTTT. It codes for CASSLLGTEAFF. The full variable domain, its missing parts supplied by reference TRBV7-9 and TRBJ1-1, is DTGVSQNPRHKITKRGQNVTFRCDPISEHNRLYWYRQTLGQGPEFLTYFQNEAQLEKSRLLSDRFSAERPKGSFSTLEIQRTEQGDSAMYLCASSLLGTEAFFGQGTRLTVV.

The gene calls are TRBV30 and TRBJ2-7; D uncertain. With 2 bases removed from V and 5 bases from J, the gap between germline ends came to 10 bases. Per the germline V gene, CDR1 is GTSNPN and CDR2 is SVGIG (reference sequence). There are 12 residues in the CDR3. The CDR3 DNA sequence: TGTGCCTGGAGTCGCCCGACCGACGAGCAGTACTTC. Translation gives CAWSRPTDEQYF.

V and J are TRBV6-2 or TRBV6-3 and TRBJ2-7; 10 nucleotides agree with TRBD2. J lost 6 bases, V lost 5 bases, and 10 bases had no gene match. This CDR3 is built from 15 residues. Germline V CDR1 and CDR2: MNHEY, SVGEGT. As DNA, the CDR3 is TGTGCCAGCAGTAGGCGACTAGCGGGCCTCCTCGAGCAGTACTTC. Protein product: CASSRRLAGLLEQYF.